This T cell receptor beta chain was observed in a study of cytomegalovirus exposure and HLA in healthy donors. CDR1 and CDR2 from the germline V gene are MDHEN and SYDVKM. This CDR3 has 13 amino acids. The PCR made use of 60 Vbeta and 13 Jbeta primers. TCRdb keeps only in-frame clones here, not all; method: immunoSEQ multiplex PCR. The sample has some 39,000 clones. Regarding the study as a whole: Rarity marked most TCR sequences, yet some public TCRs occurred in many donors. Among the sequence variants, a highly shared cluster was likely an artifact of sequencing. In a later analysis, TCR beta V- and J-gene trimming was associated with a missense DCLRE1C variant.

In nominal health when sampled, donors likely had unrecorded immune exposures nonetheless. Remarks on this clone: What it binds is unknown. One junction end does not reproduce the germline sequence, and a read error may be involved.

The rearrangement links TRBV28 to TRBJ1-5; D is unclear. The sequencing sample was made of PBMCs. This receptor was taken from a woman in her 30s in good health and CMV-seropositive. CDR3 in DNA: TGTGCCAGCATGCGGGGTAACAATCAGCACCAGCATTTT. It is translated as CASMRGNNQHQHF.